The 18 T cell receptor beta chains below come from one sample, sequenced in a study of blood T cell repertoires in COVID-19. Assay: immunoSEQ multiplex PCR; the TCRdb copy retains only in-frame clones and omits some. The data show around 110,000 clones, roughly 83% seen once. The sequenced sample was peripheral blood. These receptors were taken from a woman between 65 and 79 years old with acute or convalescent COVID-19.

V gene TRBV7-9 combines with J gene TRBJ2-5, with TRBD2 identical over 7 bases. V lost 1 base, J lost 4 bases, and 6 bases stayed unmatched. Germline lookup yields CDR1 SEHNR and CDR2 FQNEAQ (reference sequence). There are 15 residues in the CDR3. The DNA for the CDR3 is TGTGCCAGCAGCTTAGGGACTAGTGGGTTAGAGACCCAGTACTTC. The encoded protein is CASSLGTSGLETQYF.

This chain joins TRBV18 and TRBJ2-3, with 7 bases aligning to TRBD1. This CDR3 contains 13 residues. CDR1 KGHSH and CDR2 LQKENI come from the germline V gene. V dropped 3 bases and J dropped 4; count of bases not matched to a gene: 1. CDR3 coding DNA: TGTGCCAGCTCACCCGGGACAGCAGATACGCAGTATTTT. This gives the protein CASSPGTADTQYF.

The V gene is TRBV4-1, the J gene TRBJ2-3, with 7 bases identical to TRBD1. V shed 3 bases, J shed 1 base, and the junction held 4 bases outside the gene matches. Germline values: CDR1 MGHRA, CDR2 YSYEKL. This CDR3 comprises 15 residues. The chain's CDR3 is CASSHPGTGTDTQYF. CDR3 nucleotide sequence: TGCGCCAGCAGCCACCCCGGGACAGGCACAGATACGCAGTATTTT.

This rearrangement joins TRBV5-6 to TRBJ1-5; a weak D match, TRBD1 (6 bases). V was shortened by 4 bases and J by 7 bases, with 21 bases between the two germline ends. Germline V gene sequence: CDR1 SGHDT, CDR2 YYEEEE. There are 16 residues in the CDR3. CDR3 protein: CASSPSWGRGSQPQHF. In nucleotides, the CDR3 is TGTGCCAGCAGCCCGAGTTGGGGGCGCGGCAGCCAGCCCCAGCATTTT.

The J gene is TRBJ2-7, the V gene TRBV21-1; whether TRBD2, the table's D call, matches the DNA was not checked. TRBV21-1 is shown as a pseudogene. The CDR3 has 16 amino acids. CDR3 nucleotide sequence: TGTGCCAGCAGCAACCTTGGGGCTAGCGGTCTCTACGAGCAGTACTTC. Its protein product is CASSNLGASGLYEQYF.

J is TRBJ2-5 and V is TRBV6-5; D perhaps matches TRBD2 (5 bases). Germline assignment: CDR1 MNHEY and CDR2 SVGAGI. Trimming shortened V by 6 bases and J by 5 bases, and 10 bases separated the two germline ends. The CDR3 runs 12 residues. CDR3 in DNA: TGTGCCAGCAGGGGTGGCGGGGAGACCCAGTACTTC. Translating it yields CASRGGGETQYF.

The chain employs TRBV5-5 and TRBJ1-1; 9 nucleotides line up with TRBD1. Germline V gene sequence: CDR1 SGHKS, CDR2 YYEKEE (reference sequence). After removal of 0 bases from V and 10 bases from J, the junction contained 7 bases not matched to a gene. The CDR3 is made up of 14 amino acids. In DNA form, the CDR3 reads TGTGCCAGCAGCTTGGTCCTGACAGGGGGATTAGCTTTCTTT. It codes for CASSLVLTGGLAFF.

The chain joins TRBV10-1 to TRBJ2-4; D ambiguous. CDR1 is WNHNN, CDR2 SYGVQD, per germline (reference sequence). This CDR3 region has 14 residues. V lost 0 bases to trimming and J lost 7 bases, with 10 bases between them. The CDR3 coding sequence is TGCGCCAGCAGTGAGTCTGGGCATTGGAACATTCAGTACTTC. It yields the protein CASSESGHWNIQYF.

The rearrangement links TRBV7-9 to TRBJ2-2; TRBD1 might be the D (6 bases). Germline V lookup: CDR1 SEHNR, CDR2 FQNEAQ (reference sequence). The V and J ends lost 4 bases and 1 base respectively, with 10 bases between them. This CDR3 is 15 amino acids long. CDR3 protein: CASSSAQGNTGELFF. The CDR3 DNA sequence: TGTGCCAGCAGCTCGGCACAGGGGAACACCGGGGAGCTGTTTTTT. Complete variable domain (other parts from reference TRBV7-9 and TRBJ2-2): DTGVSQNPRHKITKRGQNVTFRCDPISEHNRLYWYRQTLGQGPEFLTYFQNEAQLEKSRLLSDRFSAERPKGSFSTLEIQRTEQGDSAMYLCASSSAQGNTGELFFGEGSRLTVL.

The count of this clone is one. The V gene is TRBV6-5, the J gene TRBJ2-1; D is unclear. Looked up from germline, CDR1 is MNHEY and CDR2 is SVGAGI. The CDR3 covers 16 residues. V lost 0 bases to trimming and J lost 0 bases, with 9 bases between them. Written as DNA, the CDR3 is TGTGCCAGCAGTTACTCGTTGATTAGCTCCTACAATGAGCAGTTCTTC. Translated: CASSYSLISSYNEQFF.

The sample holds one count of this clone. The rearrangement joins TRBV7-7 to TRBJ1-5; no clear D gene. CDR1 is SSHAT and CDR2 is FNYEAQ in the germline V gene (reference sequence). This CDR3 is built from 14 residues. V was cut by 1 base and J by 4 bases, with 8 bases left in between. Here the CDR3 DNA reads TGTGCCAGCAGCTTAGTCCCGGAGAATCAGCCCCAGCATTTT. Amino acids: CASSLVPENQPQHF.

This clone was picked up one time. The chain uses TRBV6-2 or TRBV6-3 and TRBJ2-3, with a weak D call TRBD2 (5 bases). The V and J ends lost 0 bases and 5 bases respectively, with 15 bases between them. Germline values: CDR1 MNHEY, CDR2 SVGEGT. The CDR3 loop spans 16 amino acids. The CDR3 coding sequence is TGTGCCAGCAGTTACTCGACTGAGACTACGAAAGATACGCAGTATTTT. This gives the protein CASSYSTETTKDTQYF.

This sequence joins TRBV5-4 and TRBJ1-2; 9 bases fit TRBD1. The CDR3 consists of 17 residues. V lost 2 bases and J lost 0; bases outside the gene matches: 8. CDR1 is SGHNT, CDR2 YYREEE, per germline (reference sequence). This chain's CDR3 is CASSLSRTGAPNYGYTF. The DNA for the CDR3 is TGTGCCAGCAGCTTATCCAGGACAGGGGCCCCTAACTATGGCTACACCTTC.

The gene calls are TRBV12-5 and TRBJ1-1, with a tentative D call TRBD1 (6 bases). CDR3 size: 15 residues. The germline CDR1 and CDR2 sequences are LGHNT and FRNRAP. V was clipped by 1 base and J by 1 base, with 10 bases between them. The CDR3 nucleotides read TGTGCTAGTGGTTTGGAATCGGGACAGAACACTGAAGCTTTCTTT. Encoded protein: CASGLESGQNTEAFF.

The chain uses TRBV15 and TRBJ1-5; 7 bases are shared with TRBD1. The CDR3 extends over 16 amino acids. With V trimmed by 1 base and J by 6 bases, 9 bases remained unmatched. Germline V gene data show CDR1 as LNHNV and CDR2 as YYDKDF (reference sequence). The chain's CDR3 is CATSRVLGGASQPQHF. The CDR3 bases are TGTGCCACCAGCAGAGTTTTAGGGGGCGCGAGTCAGCCCCAGCATTTT.

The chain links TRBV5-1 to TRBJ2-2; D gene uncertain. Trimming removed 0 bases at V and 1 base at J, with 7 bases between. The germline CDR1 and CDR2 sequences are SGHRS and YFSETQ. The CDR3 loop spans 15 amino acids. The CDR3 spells CASSLAPVNTGELFF. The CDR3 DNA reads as TGCGCCAGCAGCTTGGCGCCAGTGAACACCGGGGAGCTGTTTTTT.

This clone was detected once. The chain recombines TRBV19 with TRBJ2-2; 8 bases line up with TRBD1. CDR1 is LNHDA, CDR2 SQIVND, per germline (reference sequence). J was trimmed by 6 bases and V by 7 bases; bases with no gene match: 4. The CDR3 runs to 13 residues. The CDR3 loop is CASTGTGAGELFF. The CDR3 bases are TGTGCCAGTACCGGGACAGGAGCCGGGGAGCTGTTTTTT.

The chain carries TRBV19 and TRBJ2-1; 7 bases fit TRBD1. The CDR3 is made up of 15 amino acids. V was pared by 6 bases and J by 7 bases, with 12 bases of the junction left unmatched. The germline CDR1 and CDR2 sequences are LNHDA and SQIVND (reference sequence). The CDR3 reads CASSPGQTFINEQFF. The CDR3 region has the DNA TGTGCCAGTAGCCCGGGACAGACATTCATTAATGAGCAGTTCTTC.